The rows below give T cell receptor beta chains drawn from one sample of a study of T cells after yellow fever vaccination. MiXCR was run by TCRdb on the 5' RACE reads, yielding one entry per CDR3 protein. The sample contains around 140,000 distinct CDR3 sequences, around 7.7% of which appear only once. Specimen: CD4+ T cells sorted from PBMCs, collected 5 days after the yellow fever booster vaccination. These receptors all stem from a man aged 30 to 39 who received the YFV17D yellow fever vaccine. Each CDR3 is given with its conserved first and last residue. A D gene is named only where the DNA matches it firmly. Clone size is stated in some rows and not others, as once, few, many or a class when expanded.

clone_size	d_call	v_call	cdr3_length	j_call	cdr3_nt	cdr3_aa
many	.	TRBV7-9	13	TRBJ2-7	TGTGCCAGCAGCTCAACAGGAACCTACGAGCAGTACTTC	CASSSTGTYEQYF
many	.	TRBV5-5	13	TRBJ1-4	TGTGCCAGCAGCTTGCGGGAAGATGAAAAACTGTTTTTT	CASSLREDEKLFF
many	TRBD1	TRBV6-1	13	TRBJ2-1	TGTGCCAGCAGCCGACAGGGGGTCGATGAGCAGTTCTTC	CASSRQGVDEQFF
many	.	TRBV23-1	14	TRBJ2-7	TGCGCCAGTCGTGCAACGTCTACTTCCTACGAGCAGTACTTC	CASRATSTSYEQYF
many	TRBD2	TRBV7-2	15	TRBJ2-5	TGTGCCAGCAGCCTCGGACTAGCGGGACAAGAGACCCAGTACTTC	CASSLGLAGQETQYF
many	TRBD2	TRBV7-2	17	TRBJ2-3	TGTGCCAGCAGCTTAGCCGGGACTAGCGGGAGGGCAGATACGCAGTATTTT	CASSLAGTSGRADTQYF
many	TRBD2	TRBV7-8	15	TRBJ2-3	TGTGCCACTGTCGGGGGGGGACCCCCCGTCGATACGCAGTATTTT	CATVGGGPPVDTQYF
many	.	TRBV12-3/TRBV12-4	13	TRBJ1-6	TGTGCCAGCGGGGCAGATTATAATTCACCCCTCCACTTT	CASGADYNSPLHF
.	TRBD2	TRBV23-1	16	TRBJ2-7	TGCGCCAGCAGTCACCCGGGAGGGAGTGAATGGAACGAGCAGTACTTC	CASSHPGGSEWNEQYF
many	TRBD1	TRBV20-1	14	TRBJ2-2	TGCAGTGCTCGGGACAGGGGATGGACCGGGGAGCTGTTTTTT	CSARDRGWTGELFF
many	.	TRBV7-2	12	TRBJ1-2	TGTGCCAGCAGCTTATTTCCCCCCGGCTACACCTTC	CASSLFPPGYTF
few	TRBD2	TRBV20-1	15	TRBJ2-1	TGCAGTGCCTCAAGGCCAGCGGGAGCCTACAATGAGCAGTTCTTC	CSASRPAGAYNEQFF
.	TRBD1	TRBV5-8	15	TRBJ2-7	TGTGCCAGCAGCGGACGGACAGGGTCCTCCTACGAGCAGTACTTC	CASSGRTGSSYEQYF
many	.	TRBV6-1	13	TRBJ2-5	TGTGCCAGCAGTGAAGCGGTTGGAGAGACCCAGTACTTC	CASSEAVGETQYF
many	TRBD1	TRBV5-5	15	TRBJ2-5	TGTGCCAGCAGCGGCGGGGACAGGGCGTGGGTGACCCAGTACTTC	CASSGGDRAWVTQYF
.	.	TRBV7-3	14	TRBJ2-3	TGTGCCAGCAGATTTTCTAGCGGCACAGATACGCAGTATTTT	CASRFSSGTDTQYF
many	.	TRBV18	12	TRBJ2-7	TGTGCCAGCTCGACTTCTACCTACGAGCAGTACTTC	CASSTSTYEQYF
few	TRBD2	TRBV7-2	16	TRBJ2-5	TGTGCCAGCGCCCTCGGACCGGGGGGGCAGGGAGAGACCCAGTACTTC	CASALGPGGQGETQYF
many	.	TRBV19	12	TRBJ1-4	TGTGCCAGTAGTGTAACCCTAGAAAAACTGTTTTTT	CASSVTLEKLFF
few	TRBD2	TRBV7-3	17	TRBJ2-2	TGTGCCAGCAGCTTCCCACGGACTAGCGGAGGCACCGGGGAGCTGTTTTTT	CASSFPRTSGGTGELFF
many	.	TRBV12-3/TRBV12-4	15	TRBJ2-7	TGTGCCAGCAGACCTCCCAGGGGAACGATGGACGAGCAGTACTTC	CASRPPRGTMDEQYF
many	TRBD2	TRBV9	15	TRBJ2-1	TGTGCCAGCAGCGTAGAGGGGACTACCTACAATGAGCAGTTCTTC	CASSVEGTTYNEQFF
many	.	TRBV7-3	14	TRBJ2-3	TGTGCCAGCAGACGGTACTCCGACCCAGATACGCAGTATTTT	CASRRYSDPDTQYF
many	.	TRBV29-1	13	TRBJ2-4	TGCAGCGTGGAAAGGCTAGCCAAAAACATTCAGTACTTC	CSVERLAKNIQYF
many	TRBD1	TRBV7-9	17	TRBJ1-2	TGTGCCAGCAGCTTAGCGGTCGGCACAGGGGGCATCTATGGCTACACCTTC	CASSLAVGTGGIYGYTF
.	TRBD2	TRBV5-1	14	TRBJ2-7	TGCGCCAGCAACGCCGCAGCGGGGGGGAGGGAGCAGTACTTC	CASNAAAGGREQYF
few	TRBD1	TRBV6-1	16	TRBJ2-7	TGTGCCAGCAGTAAATCCGGACCGGGACAGGGGTACGAGCAGTACTTC	CASSKSGPGQGYEQYF
few	.	TRBV6-5	14	TRBJ2-2	TGTGCCAGCAGTTACGTGGAAGCCTCCGGGGAGCTGTTTTTT	CASSYVEASGELFF
few	TRBD1	TRBV19	13	TRBJ2-7	TGTGCCAGCAGGGACAGGATAACCTACGAGCAGTACTTC	CASRDRITYEQYF
many	TRBD2	TRBV5-5	15	TRBJ2-5	TGTGCCAGCAGCCCAAGCGGGAGCGTTGATGAGACCCAGTACTTC	CASSPSGSVDETQYF
many	TRBD2	TRBV3-1	16	TRBJ2-7	TGTGCCAGCAGCCAAGTCCCCGGGACTAGCGACTACGAGCAGTACTTC	CASSQVPGTSDYEQYF
many	.	TRBV11-2	14	TRBJ2-3	TGTGCCAGCAGCTATTATTCCGGCACAGATACGCAGTATTTT	CASSYYSGTDTQYF
many	TRBD2	TRBV30	16	TRBJ2-4	TGTGCCTGGAGCGGGGGGGGGACTAGCGGGAGTCACATTCAGTACTTC	CAWSGGGTSGSHIQYF
few	.	TRBV6-1	15	TRBJ1-6	TGTGCCAGCACCGCCTGGGTCAGTTTTAATTCACCCCTCCACTTT	CASTAWVSFNSPLHF
once	.	TRBV9	16	TRBJ2-2	TGTGCCAGCAGCGTAGACGAGGGGCGGGCCCACCGGGAGCTGTTTTTT	CASSVDEGRAHRELFF
many	.	TRBV20-1	13	TRBJ2-2	TGCAGTGCTAGGACAACGAACACCGGGGAGCTGTTTTTT	CSARTTNTGELFF
many	.	TRBV6-5	12	TRBJ2-1	TGTGCCAGCAGTCCCCAGGGGCATGAGCAGTTCTTC	CASSPQGHEQFF
many	.	TRBV5-1	15	TRBJ2-7	TGCGCCAGCAGCTTGGGGGTCGGGAGCCCCTACGAGCAGTACTTC	CASSLGVGSPYEQYF
many	TRBD2	TRBV4-2	15	TRBJ2-1	TGTGCCAGCAGCCCAGGACTAGCGGGCCGCAATGAGCAGTTCTTC	CASSPGLAGRNEQFF
many	.	TRBV19	14	TRBJ2-4	TGTGCCAGTGTATCACAGGGTCTGGGAAACATTCAGTACTTC	CASVSQGLGNIQYF